This T cell receptor beta chain was recovered during a study of blood T cells in healthy people across ages. Whole-study results and caveats: Per million T cells, the diversity of TCR beta decreased roughly linearly as age advanced.

This clonotype was seen just once. Its antigen is not identified. CDR1 is DFQATT and CDR2 is SNEGSKA in the germline V gene (reference sequence). The junction had 15 bases not matched to a gene; V was cut back by 0 bases and J by 11 bases. CDR3 length: 15 residues. A J-beta primer mix and a sample-barcoded 5' primer were used in a second PCR of roughly 6 to 11 cycles. TCRdb re-derived calls from the 5' RACE reads in MiXCR, one entry per CDR3 protein. The repertoire holds hundreds of thousands of distinct CDR3 sequences, with around 45% as singletons. Sequencing was carried out using blood. The gene calls are TRBV20-1 and TRBJ1-1, with 7 nucleotides matching TRBD1. The clonotype was recovered from a man aged 60 to 69 in good health. CDR3 bases: TGCAGTGCTAGAGATGGGGGAACCACAGGGGAGATTGCTTTCTTT. Translation gives CSARDGGTTGEIAFF.